A single sample gave rise to the 21 T cell receptor beta chains below, sequenced in a study of blood T cell repertoires in COVID-19. Only in-frame clones appear in the TCRdb table, and some are missing; sequencing was by immunoSEQ multiplex PCR. The sample contains some 200,000 clones, just over 85% of which appear only once. The sequenced material came from peripheral blood. The receptor set was obtained from a man older than 75 with acute or convalescent COVID-19.

CDR3 DNA: TGTGCCAGCAGCGGGACCGGGAGCAGCACCGGGGAGCTGTTTTTT. This gives the protein CASSGTGSSTGELFF. The genes are TRBV9 and TRBJ2-2; perhaps TRBD2 as D (6 bases). This CDR3 spans 15 amino acids. Germline values: CDR1 SGDLS, CDR2 YYNGEE. V lost 3 bases and J 4 bases, leaving 13 bases between the germline ends.

The chain joins TRBV6-4 to TRBJ2-1; 12 nucleotides agree with TRBD2. V shed 4 bases and J 6 bases; nucleotides not matched to a gene: 7. Germline V CDR1 and CDR2: MRHNA, SNTAGT. The CDR3 extends over 16 amino acids. The CDR3 is CASSVSGLAGLNEQFF. Written as DNA, the CDR3 is TGTGCCAGCAGTGTCTCGGGACTAGCGGGCCTCAATGAGCAGTTCTTC.

This clone was seen a single time. V usage is TRBV7-2 and J usage is TRBJ2-1, with D possibly being TRBD2 (7 bases). Germline V CDR1 and CDR2: SGHTA, FQGNSA. Trimming removed 1 base from V and 9 bases from J, with 16 bases in between. The CDR3 is 15 residues long. This CDR3 reads CASSLEGGGLSEQFF. CDR3 bases: TGTGCCAGCAGCTTAGAGGGGGGGGGCCTAAGTGAGCAGTTCTTC.

This clone was recorded only once. This sequence joins TRBV3-1 (or the pseudogene TRBV3-2) and TRBJ2-1, with 12 bases identical to TRBD2. The V gene end was trimmed by 4 bases and the J gene end by 2 bases; junction bases not matched to a gene: 3. Germline loops: CDR1 LGHDT, CDR2 YNNKEL (reference sequence). The length of the CDR3 is 16 residues. CDR3 loop: CASSPRLAGAYNEQFF. The CDR3 DNA reads as TGTGCCAGCAGCCCGAGACTAGCGGGGGCCTACAATGAGCAGTTCTTC.

The V and J genes are TRBV27 and TRBJ2-3; a possible D gene is TRBD2 (5 bases). Germline CDR1 is MNHEY and CDR2 is SMNVEV (reference sequence). The CDR3 runs 16 residues. V lost 7 bases, J lost 3 bases, and 20 bases lay in between. The CDR3 nucleotides read TGTGCCAGCACCCCTGCGGGTCCCCTTGGGACAGATACGCAGTATTTT. It encodes CASTPAGPLGTDTQYF.

This rearrangement joins TRBV7-2 to TRBJ1-2, with 9 bases identical to TRBD1. From germline, CDR1 is SGHTA and CDR2 FQGNSA. J was trimmed by 5 bases and V by 0 bases; bases with no gene match: 7. The CDR3 runs 16 residues. The DNA of the CDR3 is TGTGCCAGCAGCTTAGCCTACGACAGGGGGGGGTATGGCTACACCTTC. Amino acid sequence: CASSLAYDRGGYGYTF.

This clone was detected a few times. The genes are TRBV5-1 and TRBJ2-7; D is possibly TRBD1 (5 bases). Germline V gene lookup returns CDR1 SGHRS and CDR2 YFSETQ. The length of the CDR3 is 15 residues. V dropped 2 bases and J dropped 2 bases, with 14 bases sitting between them. The CDR3 sequence is CASSFGSRAAYEQYF. As DNA, the CDR3 is TGCGCCAGCAGCTTTGGCTCCAGGGCCGCCTACGAGCAGTACTTC.

This clone was recorded once. The V gene is TRBV18, the J gene TRBJ2-3; D ambiguous. Between the trimmed V and J ends, which lost 2 bases and 3 bases, there was a span of 3 bases. Germline V gene sequence: CDR1 KGHSH, CDR2 LQKENI. This CDR3 is built from 12 residues. CDR3 amino acids: CASSPATDTQYF. CDR3 DNA: TGTGCCAGCTCACCAGCGACAGATACGCAGTATTTT.

DNA for the CDR3: TGCGCCAGCAGCTTGGGGGACAGGGTTGAAAAACTGTTTTTT. The encoded protein is CASSLGDRVEKLFF. J is TRBJ1-4 and V is TRBV5-1, with 9 bases identical to TRBD1. J lost 7 bases, V lost 0 bases, and 1 base had no gene match. CDR1 is SGHRS and CDR2 is YFSETQ in the germline V gene. The CDR3 has 14 amino acids.

V and J are TRBV6-6 and TRBJ2-1, with 9 positions matching TRBD2. Per the germline V gene, CDR1 is MNHNY and CDR2 is SVGAGI (reference sequence). Unmatched junction bases numbered 28, after V lost 9 bases and J lost 1 base. CDR3 length equals 22 residues. The chain's CDR3 is CASSLSVLSSGTSLGSYNEQFF. Written as DNA, the CDR3 is TGTGCCAGTAGTCTCTCAGTGTTATCTTCGGGGACTAGCCTGGGGTCCTACAATGAGCAGTTCTTC.

The chain recombines TRBV2 with TRBJ2-1; 10 nucleotides agree with TRBD2. Germline V gives CDR1 SNHLY, CDR2 FYNNEI. The CDR3 runs 16 residues. The trim removed 3 bases at V and 9 bases at J, leaving 11 bases unmatched. The CDR3 spells CASSDPAGGSSVEQFF. The CDR3 nucleotides read TGTGCCAGCAGTGACCCAGCGGGAGGGTCATCGGTTGAGCAGTTCTTC.

This clone was seen a single time. This chain uses TRBV28 with TRBJ1-1; possibly TRBD1 for D (5 bases). Germline CDR1 and CDR2: MDHEN and SYDVKM. Between the trimmed V and J ends, which lost 2 bases and 5 bases, there was a span of 15 bases. The CDR3 length is 15 residues. The chain's CDR3 is CASSLRPPQGTEAFF. The CDR3 coding sequence is TGTGCCAGCAGTTTAAGACCCCCTCAGGGTACTGAAGCTTTCTTT.

The chain recombines TRBV10-2 with TRBJ2-7; 7 bases map to TRBD1. The CDR3 has 13 amino acids. The germline V gene has CDR1 WSHSY and CDR2 SAAADI. Germline trimming cut 8 bases from V and 3 bases from J; bases unmatched to any gene: 7. The CDR3 loop is CASSSTGLYEQYF. The CDR3 coding sequence is TGCGCCAGCTCTTCGACAGGGCTCTACGAGCAGTACTTC.

This clone was observed a few times. This chain links TRBV30 with TRBJ1-6; 10 bases match TRBD1. The V segment lost 6 bases and the J segment 3 bases; nucleotides outside the gene matches: 5. In germline, CDR1 is GTSNPN, CDR2 SVGIG (reference sequence). The CDR3 is 15 residues long. The CDR3 DNA reads TGTGCCTGTCCGGACAGGGGGATCTATAATTCACCCCTCCACTTT. Its protein is CACPDRGIYNSPLHF. Full variable domain (outside the CDR3, taken from reference TRBV30 and TRBJ1-6): SQTIHQWPATLVQPVGSPLSLECTVEGTSNPNLYWYRQAAGRGLQLLFYSVGIGQISSEVPQNLSASRPQDRQFILSSKKLLLSDSGFYLCACPDRGIYNSPLHFGNGTRLTVT.

The CDR3 DNA follows: TGTGCCAGCAGTGAAATTTATAGGGGGCCAGGAAACACCATATATTTT. This sequence encodes CASSEIYRGPGNTIYF. The rearrangement links TRBV6-1 to TRBJ1-3; 7 bases are a match to TRBD1. This CDR3 comprises 16 residues. The germline V gene has CDR1 MNHNS and CDR2 SASEGT. Unmatched junction bases numbered 8, after V lost 2 bases and J lost 4 bases.

The chain is built from TRBV18 and TRBJ2-7, with no clear D. Germline CDR1 KGHSH, CDR2 LQKENI. The CDR3 has 13 residues. V was trimmed by 3 bases and J by 4 bases, leaving 10 bases between them. The DNA of the CDR3 is TGTGCCAGCTCACCGAGGTTAGGTTACGAGCAGTACGTC. Translation gives CASSPRLGYEQYV.

The chain carries TRBV4-1 and TRBJ2-5; TRBD2 aligns across 8 bases. This CDR3 is built from 16 residues. CDR1 is MGHRA and CDR2 is YSYEKL in the germline V gene. V shed 3 bases and J 4 bases; nucleotides not matched to a gene: 10. The CDR3 loop reads CASSHGPGLGAETQYF. The CDR3 bases are TGCGCCAGCAGCCATGGGCCGGGACTAGGGGCAGAGACCCAGTACTTC.

The gene calls are TRBV30 and TRBJ2-7, with TRBD1 matching over 10 bases. The CDR3 contains 15 residues. Per germline, CDR1 GTSNPN and CDR2 SVGIG (reference sequence). V lost 6 bases, J lost 1 base, and 9 bases stayed unmatched. CDR3 residues: CACQTGGVPSYEQYF. The CDR3 DNA follows: TGTGCCTGCCAGACAGGGGGCGTTCCATCCTACGAGCAGTACTTC. Filled out from reference TRBV30 and TRBJ2-7, the complete variable domain reads SQTIHQWPATLVQPVGSPLSLECTVEGTSNPNLYWYRQAAGRGLQLLFYSVGIGQISSEVPQNLSASRPQDRQFILSSKKLLLSDSGFYLCACQTGGVPSYEQYFGPGTRLTVT.

The rearrangement uses TRBV28 and TRBJ1-2, with 7 nucleotides matching TRBD1. The CDR3 covers 14 residues. Trimming cost V 7 bases and J 8 bases; bases outside gene matches: 13. From germline, CDR1 is MDHEN and CDR2 SYDVKM. CDR3 nucleotides: TGTGCCAGCACTCTCGACAGGGTTCTGTCAGGCTACACCTTC. Translated, it gives CASTLDRVLSGYTF.

The chain recombines TRBV30 with TRBJ1-4; no definite D call. V gave up 2 bases and J gave up 7 bases, with 8 bases separating them. This CDR3 contains 12 residues. Germline-derived CDR1 and CDR2 are GTSNPN and SVGIG (reference sequence). The CDR3 loop reads CAWSTRGEKLFF. CDR3 DNA: TGTGCCTGGAGTACTCGGGGTGAAAAACTGTTTTTT.

This clone has only one observation. J is TRBJ2-7 and V is TRBV7-3; TRBD1 is a possible D gene (8 bases). CDR1 and CDR2 (germline): SGHTA, FQGTGA. CDR3 length: 18 amino acids. Trimming removed 7 bases at V and 0 bases at J, with 25 bases between. CDR3 in amino acids: CASTKSGTGGGSSYEQYF. The CDR3 nucleotides read TGTGCCAGCACCAAATCAGGGACAGGCGGGGGATCCTCCTACGAGCAGTACTTC.